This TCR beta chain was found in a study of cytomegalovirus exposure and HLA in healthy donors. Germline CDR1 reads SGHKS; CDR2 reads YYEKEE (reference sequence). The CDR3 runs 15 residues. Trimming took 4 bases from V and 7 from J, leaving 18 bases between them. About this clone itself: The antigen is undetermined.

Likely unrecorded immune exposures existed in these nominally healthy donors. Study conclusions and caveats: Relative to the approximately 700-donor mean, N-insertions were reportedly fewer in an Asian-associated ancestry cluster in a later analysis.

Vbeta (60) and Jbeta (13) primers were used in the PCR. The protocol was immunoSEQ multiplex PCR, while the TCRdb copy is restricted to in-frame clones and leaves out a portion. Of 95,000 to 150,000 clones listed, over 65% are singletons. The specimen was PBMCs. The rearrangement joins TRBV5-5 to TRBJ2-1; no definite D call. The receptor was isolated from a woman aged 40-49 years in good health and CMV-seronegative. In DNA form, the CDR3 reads TGTGCCAGCAGCCAACAAGGCGAAGAGGTGAATGAGCAGTTCTTC. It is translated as CASSQQGEEVNEQFF.